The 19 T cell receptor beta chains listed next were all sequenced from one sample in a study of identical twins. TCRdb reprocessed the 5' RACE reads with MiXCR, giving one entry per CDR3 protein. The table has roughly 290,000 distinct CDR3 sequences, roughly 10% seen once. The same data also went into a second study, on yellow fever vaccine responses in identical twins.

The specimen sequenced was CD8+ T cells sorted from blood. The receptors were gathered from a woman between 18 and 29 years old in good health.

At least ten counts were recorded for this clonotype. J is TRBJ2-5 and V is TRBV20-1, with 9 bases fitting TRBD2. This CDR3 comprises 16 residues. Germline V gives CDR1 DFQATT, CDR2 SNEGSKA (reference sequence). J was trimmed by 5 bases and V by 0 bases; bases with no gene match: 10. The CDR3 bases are TGCAGTGCTAGAGATGGGCAGCGGGGGGACATGGAGACCCAGTACTTC. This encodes CSARDGQRGDMETQYF.

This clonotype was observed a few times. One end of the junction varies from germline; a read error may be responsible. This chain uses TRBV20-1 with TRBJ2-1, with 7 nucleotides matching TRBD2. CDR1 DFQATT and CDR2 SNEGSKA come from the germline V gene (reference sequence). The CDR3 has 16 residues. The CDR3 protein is CCARNLEGGPHNEQFF. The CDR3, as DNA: TGCTGTGCTAGAAATTTGGAGGGAGGGCCTCACAATGAGCAGTTCTTC.

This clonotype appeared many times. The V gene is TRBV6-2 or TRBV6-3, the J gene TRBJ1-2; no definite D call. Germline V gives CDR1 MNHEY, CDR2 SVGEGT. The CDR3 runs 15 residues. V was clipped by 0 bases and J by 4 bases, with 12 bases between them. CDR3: CASSYSALEGYGYTF. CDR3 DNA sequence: TGTGCCAGCAGTTACTCGGCACTGGAGGGCTATGGCTACACCTTC.

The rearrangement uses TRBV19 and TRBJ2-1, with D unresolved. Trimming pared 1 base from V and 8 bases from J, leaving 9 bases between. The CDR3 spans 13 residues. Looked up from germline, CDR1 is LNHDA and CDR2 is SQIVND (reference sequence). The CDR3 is CASSIVSWDEQFF. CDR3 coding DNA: TGTGCCAGTAGTATAGTAAGTTGGGATGAGCAGTTCTTC. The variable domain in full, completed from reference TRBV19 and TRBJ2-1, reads DGGITQSPKYLFRKEGQNVTLSCEQNLNHDAMYWYRQDPGQGLRLIYYSQIVNDFQKGDIAEGYSVSREKKESFPLTVTSAQKNPTAFYLCASSIVSWDEQFFGPGTRLTVL.

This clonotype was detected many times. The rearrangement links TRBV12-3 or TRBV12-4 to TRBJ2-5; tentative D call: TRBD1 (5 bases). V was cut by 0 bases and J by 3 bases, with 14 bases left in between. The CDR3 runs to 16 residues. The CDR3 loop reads CASSLALGHQKETQYF. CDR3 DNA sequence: TGTGCCAGCAGTTTAGCGCTAGGACACCAGAAAGAGACCCAGTACTTC.

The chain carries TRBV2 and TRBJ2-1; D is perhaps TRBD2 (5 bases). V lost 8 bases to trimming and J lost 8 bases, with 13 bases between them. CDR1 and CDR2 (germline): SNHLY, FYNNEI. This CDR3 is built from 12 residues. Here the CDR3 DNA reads TGTGCCAGCGGTCTTCGGCGGGATGAGCAGTTCTTC. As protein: CASGLRRDEQFF.

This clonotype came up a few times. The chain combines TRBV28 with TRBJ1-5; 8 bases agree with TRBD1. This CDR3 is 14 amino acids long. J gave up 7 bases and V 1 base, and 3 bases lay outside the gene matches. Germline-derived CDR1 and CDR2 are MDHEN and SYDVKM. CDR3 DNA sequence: TGTGCCAGCAGTTTATACCCAGGGGGCCAGCCCCAGCATTTT. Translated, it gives CASSLYPGGQPQHF.

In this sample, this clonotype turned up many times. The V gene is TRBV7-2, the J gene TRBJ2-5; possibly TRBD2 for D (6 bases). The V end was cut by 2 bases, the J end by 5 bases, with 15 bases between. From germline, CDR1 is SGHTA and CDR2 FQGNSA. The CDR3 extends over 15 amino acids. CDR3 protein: CASSLTEGIAETQYF. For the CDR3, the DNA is TGTGCCAGCAGCTTAACGGAGGGAATCGCGGAGACCCAGTACTTC.

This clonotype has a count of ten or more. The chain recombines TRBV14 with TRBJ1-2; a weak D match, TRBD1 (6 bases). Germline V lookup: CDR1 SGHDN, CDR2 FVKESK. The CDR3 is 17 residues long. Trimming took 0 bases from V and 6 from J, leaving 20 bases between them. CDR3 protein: CASSQDLAGDYFDGYTF. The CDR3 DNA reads TGTGCCAGCAGCCAAGATCTGGCAGGGGATTATTTTGATGGCTACACCTTC.

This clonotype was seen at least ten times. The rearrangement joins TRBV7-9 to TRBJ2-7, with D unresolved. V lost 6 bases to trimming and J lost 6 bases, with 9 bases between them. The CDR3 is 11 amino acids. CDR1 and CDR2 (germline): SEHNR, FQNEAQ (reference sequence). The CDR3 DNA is TGTGCCAGCAGTTACGGGCTCGAGCAGTACTTC. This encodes CASSYGLEQYF.

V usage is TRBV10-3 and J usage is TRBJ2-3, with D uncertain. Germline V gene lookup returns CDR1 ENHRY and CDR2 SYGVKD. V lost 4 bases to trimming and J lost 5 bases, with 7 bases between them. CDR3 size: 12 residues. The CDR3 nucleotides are TGTGCCATCAGTGTGACATTAGATACGCAGTATTTT. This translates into CAISVTLDTQYF.

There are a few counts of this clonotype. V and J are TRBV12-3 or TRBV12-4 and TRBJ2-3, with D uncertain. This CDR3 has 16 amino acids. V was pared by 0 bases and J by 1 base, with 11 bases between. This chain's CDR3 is CASSLAFGQGTDTQYF. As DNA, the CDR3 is TGTGCCAGCAGTTTAGCGTTCGGGCAGGGCACAGATACGCAGTATTTT.

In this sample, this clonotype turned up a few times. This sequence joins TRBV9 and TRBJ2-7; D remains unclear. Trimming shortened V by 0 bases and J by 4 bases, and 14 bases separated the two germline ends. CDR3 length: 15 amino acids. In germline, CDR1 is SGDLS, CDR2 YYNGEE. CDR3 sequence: CASSVADESGYEQYF. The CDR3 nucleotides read TGTGCCAGCAGCGTAGCTGACGAGAGTGGGTACGAGCAGTACTTC.

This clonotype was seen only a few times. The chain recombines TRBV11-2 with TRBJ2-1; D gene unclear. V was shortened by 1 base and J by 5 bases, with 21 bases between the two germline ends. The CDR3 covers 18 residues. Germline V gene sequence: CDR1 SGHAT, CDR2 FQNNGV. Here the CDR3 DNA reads TGTGCCAGCAGCTTAGGTATCTCCTCTGGGTTGGGGAACAATGAGCAGTTCTTC. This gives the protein CASSLGISSGLGNNEQFF.

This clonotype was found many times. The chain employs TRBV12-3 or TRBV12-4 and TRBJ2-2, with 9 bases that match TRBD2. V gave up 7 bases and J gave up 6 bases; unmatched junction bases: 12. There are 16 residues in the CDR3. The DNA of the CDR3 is TGTGCCAGCAAACCTAGCGGGGCAACTGTAGCCGGGGAGCTGTTTTTT. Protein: CASKPSGATVAGELFF.

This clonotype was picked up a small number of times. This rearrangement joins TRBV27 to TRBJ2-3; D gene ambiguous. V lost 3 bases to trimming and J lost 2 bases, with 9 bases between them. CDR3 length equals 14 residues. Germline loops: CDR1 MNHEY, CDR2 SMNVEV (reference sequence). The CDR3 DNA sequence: TGTGCCAGCAGTTTTCCGGCCTCCACAGATACGCAGTATTTT. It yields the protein CASSFPASTDTQYF.

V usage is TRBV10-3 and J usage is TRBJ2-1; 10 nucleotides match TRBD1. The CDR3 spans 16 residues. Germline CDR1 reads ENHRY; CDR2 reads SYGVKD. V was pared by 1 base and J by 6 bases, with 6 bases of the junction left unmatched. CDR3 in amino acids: CAISELPGQGTNEQFF. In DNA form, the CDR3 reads TGTGCCATCAGTGAGTTACCGGGACAGGGGACCAATGAGCAGTTCTTC.

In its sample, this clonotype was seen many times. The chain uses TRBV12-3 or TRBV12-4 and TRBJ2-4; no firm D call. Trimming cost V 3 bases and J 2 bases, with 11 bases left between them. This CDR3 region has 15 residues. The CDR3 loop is CASSFFPGTKNIQYF. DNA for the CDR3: TGTGCCAGCAGTTTCTTTCCTGGGACCAAAAACATTCAGTACTTC.

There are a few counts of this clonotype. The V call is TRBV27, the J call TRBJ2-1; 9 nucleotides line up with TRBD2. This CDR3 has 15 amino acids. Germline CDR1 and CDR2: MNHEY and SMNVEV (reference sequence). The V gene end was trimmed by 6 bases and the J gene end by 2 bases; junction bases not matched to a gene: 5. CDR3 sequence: CASSLSGSAYNEQFF. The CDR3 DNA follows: TGTGCCAGCAGCCTTAGCGGGAGTGCCTACAATGAGCAGTTCTTC.